This T cell receptor beta chain was recovered during a study of cytomegalovirus exposure and HLA in healthy donors. Study in general: Out of around 360 genotyped donors, approximately 84% belonged to the Caucasian-associated ancestry cluster.

It was with 60 Vbeta and 13 Jbeta primers that the PCR ran. Generated by immunoSEQ multiplex PCR, the TCRdb table keeps only in-frame clones and is missing some. The table records about 180,000 clones, 84% of them present only once. V gave up 6 bases and J gave up 2 bases; unmatched junction bases: 3. CDR1 is MDHEN, CDR2 SYDVKM, per germline. There are 14 residues in the CDR3. Sequenced: PBMCs. This chain connects TRBV28 to TRBJ2-7; 11 nucleotides match TRBD2. The sequence derives from a girl aged 2 to 10 in good health and CMV-seropositive. CDR3 sequence (DNA): TGTGCCAGCAGCCTTAGCGGGAGGGCCTACGAGCAGTACTTC. Protein product: CASSLSGRAYEQYF.